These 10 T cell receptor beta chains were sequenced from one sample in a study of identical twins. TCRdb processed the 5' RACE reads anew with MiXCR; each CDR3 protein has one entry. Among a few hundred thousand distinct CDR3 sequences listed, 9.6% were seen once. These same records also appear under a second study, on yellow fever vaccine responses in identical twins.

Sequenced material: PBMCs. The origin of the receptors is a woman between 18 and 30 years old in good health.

The CDR3 bases are TGCAGCGCAAGGACAGGGGTCTCCTACGAGCAGTACTTC. Its protein product is CSARTGVSYEQYF. The chain is built from TRBV29-1 and TRBJ2-7, with 9 nucleotides matching TRBD1. The CDR3 loop spans 13 amino acids. CDR1 and CDR2 from the germline V gene are SQVTM and ANQGSEA. Trimming cost V 7 bases and J 0 bases; bases outside gene matches: 4.

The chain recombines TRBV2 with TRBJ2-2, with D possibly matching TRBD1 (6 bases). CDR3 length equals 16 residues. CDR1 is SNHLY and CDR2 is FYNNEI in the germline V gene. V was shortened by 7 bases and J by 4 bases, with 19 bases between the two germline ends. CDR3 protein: CASTPKGGAVTGELFF. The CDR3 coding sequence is TGTGCCAGCACCCCAAAAGGGGGAGCGGTCACCGGGGAGCTGTTTTTT.

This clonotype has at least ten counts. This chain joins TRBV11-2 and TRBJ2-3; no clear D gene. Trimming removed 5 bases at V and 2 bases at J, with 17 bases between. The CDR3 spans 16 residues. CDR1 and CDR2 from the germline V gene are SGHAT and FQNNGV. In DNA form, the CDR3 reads TGTGCCAGCAGCCGAACCATGGACGGTCCCACAGATACGCAGTATTTT. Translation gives CASSRTMDGPTDTQYF.

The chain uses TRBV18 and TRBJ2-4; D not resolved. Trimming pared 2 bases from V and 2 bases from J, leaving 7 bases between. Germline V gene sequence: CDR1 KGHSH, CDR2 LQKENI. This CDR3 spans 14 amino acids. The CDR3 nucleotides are TGTGCCAGCTCACCAAACACTTCCAAAAACATTCAGTACTTC. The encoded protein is CASSPNTSKNIQYF.

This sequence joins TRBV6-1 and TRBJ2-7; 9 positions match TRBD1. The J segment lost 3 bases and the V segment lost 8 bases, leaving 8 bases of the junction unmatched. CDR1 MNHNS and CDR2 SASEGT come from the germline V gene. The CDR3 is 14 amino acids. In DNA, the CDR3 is TGTGCCAGCGGGAACCGGGACAGGGTCTACGAGCAGTACTTC. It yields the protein CASGNRDRVYEQYF.

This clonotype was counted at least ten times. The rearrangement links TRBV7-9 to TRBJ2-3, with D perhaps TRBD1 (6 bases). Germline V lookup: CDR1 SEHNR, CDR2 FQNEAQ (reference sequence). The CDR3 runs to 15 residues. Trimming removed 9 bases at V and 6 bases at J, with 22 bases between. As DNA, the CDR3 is TGTGCCAGAATGCAAGAGACAGGCCGGCGGGATACGCAGTATTTT. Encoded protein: CARMQETGRRDTQYF.

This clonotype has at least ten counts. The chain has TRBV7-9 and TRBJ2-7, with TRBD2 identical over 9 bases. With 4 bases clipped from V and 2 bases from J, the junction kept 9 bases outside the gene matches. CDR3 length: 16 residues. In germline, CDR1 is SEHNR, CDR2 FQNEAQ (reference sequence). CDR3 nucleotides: TGTGCCAGCAGCTCATTAGCGGGAGAACCCACCTACGAGCAGTACTTC. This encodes CASSSLAGEPTYEQYF.

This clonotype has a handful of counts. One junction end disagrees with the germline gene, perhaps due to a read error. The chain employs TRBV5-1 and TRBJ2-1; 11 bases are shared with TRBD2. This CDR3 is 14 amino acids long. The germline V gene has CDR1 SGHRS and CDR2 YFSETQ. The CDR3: CASSLGLAGNGQFF. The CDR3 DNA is TGCGCCAGCAGCCTCGGACTAGCGGGCAATGGGCAGTTCTTC. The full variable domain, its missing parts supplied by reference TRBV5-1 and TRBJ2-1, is KAGVTQTPRYLIKTRGQQVTLSCSPISGHRSVSWYQQTPGQGLQFLFEYFSETQRNKGNFPGRFSGRQFSNSRSEMNVSTLELGDSALYLCASSLGLAGNGQFFGPGTRLTVL.

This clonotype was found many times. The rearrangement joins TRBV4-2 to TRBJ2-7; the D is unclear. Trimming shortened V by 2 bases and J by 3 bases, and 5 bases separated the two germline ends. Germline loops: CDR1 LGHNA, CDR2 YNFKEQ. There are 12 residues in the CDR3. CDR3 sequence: CASSQSDYEQYF. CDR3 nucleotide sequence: TGTGCCAGCAGCCAAAGCGACTACGAGCAGTACTTC.

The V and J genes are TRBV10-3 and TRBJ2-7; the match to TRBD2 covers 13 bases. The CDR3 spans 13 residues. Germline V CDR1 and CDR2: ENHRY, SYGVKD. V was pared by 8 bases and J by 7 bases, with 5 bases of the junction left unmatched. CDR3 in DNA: TGTGCCATCGGGACTAGCGGGATAGAGGAGCAGTACTTC. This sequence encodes CAIGTSGIEEQYF.